Listed below are T cell receptor beta chains from one sample, sequenced in a study of OX40 agonist ivuxolimab in advanced cancers. The data were produced by immunoSEQ multiplex PCR, yet TCRdb's version contains in-frame clones alone and is incomplete. The sample comprises 53,000 or so clones, 75% to 80% of which are singletons, and 2% to 2.5% rests with the top ten. The specimen comprised CD4+ or CD8+ T cells sorted from blood, sampled in a trial of the OX40 agonist ivuxolimab. These receptors originate from an adult with an advanced solid tumor such as melanoma, head and neck, liver or kidney cancer. Both conserved end residues are part of each CDR3. The D gene is left open where the match is weak. Clone size is given for some rows only: seen once, a few or many times, or a class if the clone is expanded.

d_call,clone_size,v_call,j_call,cdr3_aa,cdr3_nt
NA,NA,TRBV19,TRBJ1-1,CASSMTDIPKAFF,TGTGCCAGTAGCATGACGGACATCCCAAAAGCTTTCTTT
NA,NA,TRBV19,TRBJ1-1,CASTKGRGAGNTEAFF,TGTGCCAGTACTAAAGGCCGGGGGGCGGGTAACACTGAAGCTTTCTTT
NA,once,TRBV11-2,TRBJ2-3,CASSRDRLDTQYF,TGTGCCAGCAGCCGGGACCGTTTGGATACGCAGTATTTT
TRBD1,NA,TRBV7-9,TRBJ1-1,CASSFRQGNTEAFF,TGTGCCAGCAGCTTCCGACAGGGGAACACTGAAGCTTTCTTT
TRBD2,few,TRBV11-2,TRBJ2-1,CASTGGLSSYNEQFF,TGTGCCAGCACGGGGGGGCTGAGCTCCTACAATGAGCAGTTCTTC
TRBD1,NA,TRBV18,TRBJ1-2,CASSPPQGQGPNYGYTF,TGTGCCAGCTCACCACCGCAAGGACAGGGCCCTAACTATGGCTACACCTTC
NA,NA,TRBV11-2,TRBJ2-3,CASSLGLGSRASDTQYF,TGTGCCAGCAGCTTAGGCCTCGGGTCCCGGGCGTCAGATACGCAGTATTTT
TRBD1,NA,TRBV9,TRBJ1-6,CASSAQGARGNSPLHF,TGTGCCAGCAGCGCACAGGGGGCTCGGGGAAATTCACCCCTCCACTTT
NA,NA,TRBV6-5,TRBJ2-7,CASSLLGLNEQYF,TGTGCCAGCAGTTTATTAGGTTTGAACGAGCAGTACTTC
NA,NA,TRBV7-2,TRBJ2-3,CASSLGFSLLGTDTQYF,TGTGCCAGCAGCTTAGGATTCTCCCTGCTGGGCACAGATACGCAGTATTTT
TRBD2,NA,TRBV18,TRBJ2-1,CASSGLAGMSSYNEQFF,TGTGCCAGCTCGGGACTAGCGGGTATGTCCTCCTACAATGAGCAGTTCTTC
NA,once,TRBV19,TRBJ2-7,CASSRTATYEQYF,TGTGCCAGTAGTAGGACAGCTACCTACGAGCAGTACTTC
NA,once,TRBV6-5,TRBJ1-1,CAVGRSDTEAFF,TGTGCGGTGGGGCGGTCAGACACTGAAGCTTTCTTT
NA,NA,TRBV27,TRBJ1-3,CASGPQSGNTIYF,TGTGCCAGCGGCCCCCAGAGTGGAAACACCATATATTTT
NA,once,TRBV19,TRBJ2-2,CASSIRSSNTGELFF,TGTGCCAGTAGTATTCGCAGTTCGAACACCGGGGAGCTGTTTTTT
NA,NA,TRBV20-1,TRBJ1-1,CSARGPTEAFF,TGCAGTGCTAGAGGGCCCACTGAAGCTTTCTTT
NA,NA,TRBV2,TRBJ2-1,CASSGSGLKGLNEQFF,TGTGCCAGCAGTGGCTCGGGACTTAAGGGGCTCAATGAGCAGTTCTTC
NA,NA,TRBV19,TRBJ1-5,CASAKRTASNQPQHF,TGTGCCAGTGCGAAAAGGACAGCAAGCAATCAGCCCCAGCATTTT
NA,NA,TRBV7-9,TRBJ2-5,CASSLWEGGSTQYF,TGTGCCAGCAGCTTATGGGAAGGGGGGTCGACCCAGTACTTC